Below are 7 T cell receptor beta chains sequenced from a single sample in a study of response to subunit inactivated influenza vaccine. TCRdb analysed the RT-PCR reads with MiXCR anew, one entry per CDR3 protein. The table lists 400,000 to 650,000 distinct CDR3 sequences, approximately 7.2% of them singletons. The source material was PBMCs from blood, sampled 23 to 25 months after vaccination. These receptors were obtained from a man aged 50 to 69 who received an inactivated influenza vaccine.

The sample holds many counts of this clonotype. The chain combines TRBV11-3 with TRBJ1-4; D is possibly TRBD1 (6 bases). Germline-derived CDR1 and CDR2 are SGHNT and YENEEA. CDR3 length equals 18 residues. Trimming took off 1 base at V and 7 bases at J, with 22 bases between the two ends. The CDR3 region is CASSLVLGGGRRSEKLFF. As DNA, the CDR3 is TGTGCCAGCAGCTTAGTTCTGGGGGGCGGTCGACGGAGTGAAAAACTGTTTTTT.

The sample holds many counts of this clonotype. This chain connects TRBV7-9 to TRBJ1-6, with D possibly TRBD1 on 6 matching bases. Deletions cut 1 base from V and 6 bases from J, with 10 bases between. Per germline, CDR1 SEHNR and CDR2 FQNEAQ (reference sequence). This CDR3 has 15 amino acids. CDR3 loop: CASSLDTGPNSPLHF. The CDR3 DNA is TGTGCCAGCAGCTTAGACACAGGGCCTAATTCACCCCTCCACTTT.

Ten or more counts support this clonotype. The chain joins TRBV12-3 or TRBV12-4 to TRBJ1-3; D call uncertain. Trimming pared 7 bases from V and 3 bases from J, leaving 19 bases between. This CDR3 is built from 16 residues. CDR3 protein: CASTKGPRGIGNTIYF. CDR3 in DNA: TGTGCCAGCACGAAAGGACCGCGTGGGATTGGAAACACCATATATTTT.

This clonotype was counted a few times. This rearrangement joins TRBV15 to TRBJ2-7; 9 bases are a match to TRBD1. The CDR3 extends over 14 amino acids. With V trimmed by 3 bases and J by 6 bases, 6 bases remained unmatched. The germline gives CDR1 LNHNV, CDR2 YYDKDF (reference sequence). For the CDR3, the DNA is TGTGCCACCAGCAGGGACAGGGGCGCGTCCGAGCAGTACTTC. It encodes CATSRDRGASEQYF. Together with reference TRBV15 and TRBJ2-7, the CDR3 gives the full variable domain: DAMVIQNPRYQVTQFGKPVTLSCSQTLNHNVMYWYQQKSSQAPKLLFHYYDKDFNNEADTPDNFQSRRPNTSFCFLDIRSPGLGDTAMYLCATSRDRGASEQYFGPGTRLTVT.

Only a few counts were recorded for this clonotype. This chain links TRBV7-3 with TRBJ1-1, with a weak D call TRBD1 (6 bases). Per germline, CDR1 SGHTA and CDR2 FQGTGA. V was pared by 3 bases and J by 1 base, with 15 bases between. CDR3 length: 16 residues. The chain's CDR3 is CASSFTPLTGNTEAFF. CDR3 DNA sequence: TGTGCCAGCAGCTTTACTCCGCTGACAGGGAACACTGAAGCTTTCTTT.

This clonotype was detected many times. This chain uses TRBV7-6 with TRBJ2-3, with D uncertain. CDR1 is SGHVS, CDR2 FNYEAQ, per germline. The CDR3 is 12 residues long. V was pared by 5 bases and J by 5 bases, with 8 bases between. In DNA form, the CDR3 reads TGTGCCAGCAGCGGCGTAGGAGATACGCAGTATTTT. Translated, it gives CASSGVGDTQYF.

The V and J genes are TRBV20-1 and TRBJ2-7, with 7 bases identical to TRBD1. The CDR3 sequence is 15 residues long. Per germline, CDR1 DFQATT and CDR2 SNEGSKA (reference sequence). The ends lost 7 bases at V and 6 bases at J; junction bases unmatched: 18. The CDR3 DNA reads as TGCAGTGTTCCGCCGGGACAGCCACCTAAGCCCGAGCAGTACTTC. Amino acids: CSVPPGQPPKPEQYF.